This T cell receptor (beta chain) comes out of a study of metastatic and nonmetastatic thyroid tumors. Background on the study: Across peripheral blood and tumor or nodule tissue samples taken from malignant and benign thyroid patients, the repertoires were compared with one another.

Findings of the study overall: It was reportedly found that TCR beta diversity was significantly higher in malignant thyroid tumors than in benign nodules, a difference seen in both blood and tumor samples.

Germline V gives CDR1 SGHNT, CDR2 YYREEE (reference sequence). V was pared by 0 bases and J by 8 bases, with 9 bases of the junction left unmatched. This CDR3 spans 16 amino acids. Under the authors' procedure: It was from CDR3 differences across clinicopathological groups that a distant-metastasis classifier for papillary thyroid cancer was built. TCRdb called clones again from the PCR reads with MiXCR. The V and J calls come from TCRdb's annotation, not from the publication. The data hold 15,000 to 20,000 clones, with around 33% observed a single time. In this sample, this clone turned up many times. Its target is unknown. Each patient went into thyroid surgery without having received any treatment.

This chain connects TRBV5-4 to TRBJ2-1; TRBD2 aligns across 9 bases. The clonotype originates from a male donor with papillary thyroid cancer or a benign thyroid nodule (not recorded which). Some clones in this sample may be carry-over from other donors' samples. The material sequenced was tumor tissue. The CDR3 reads CASSLGFLAGVDEQFF. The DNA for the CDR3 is TGTGCCAGCAGCTTGGGGTTCTTAGCGGGAGTCGATGAGCAGTTCTTC. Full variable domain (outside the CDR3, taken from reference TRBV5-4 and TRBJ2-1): ETGVTQSPTHLIKTRGQQVTLRCSSQSGHNTVSWYQQALGQGPQFIFQYYREEENGRGNFPPRFSGLQFPNYSSELNVNALELDDSALYLCASSLGFLAGVDEQFFGPGTRLTVL.